The TCR beta chain described here comes from a study of T cell responses to AZD1222 COVID-19 vaccine. Concerning this clone: No antigen is known for it.

Study results and caveats: Two AZD1222 administrations were followed by greater Spike-specific TCR breadth and depth. Donors were largely white British and mainly female; clonal diversity was possibly underestimated.

Produced via immunoSEQ multiplex PCR; TCRdb's table is partial and in-frame only. The sample has about 84,000 clones; roughly nine tenths are singletons. Source: peripheral blood, taken on day 0 of AZD1222 vaccination. This receptor was obtained from an adult in good health.

The CDR3 sequence is CASSRPTRGGTDTQYF. The CDR3 DNA reads TGTGCCAGCAGTCGACCAACTAGAGGGGGCACAGATACGCAGTATTTT. J is TRBJ2-3 and V is TRBV6-6; D assignment may be TRBD1 or TRBD2 (5 bases each). In germline, CDR1 is MNHNY, CDR2 SVGAGI (reference sequence). The length of the CDR3 is 16 residues. Trimming stripped 5 bases from V and 1 base from J, with 16 bases between.